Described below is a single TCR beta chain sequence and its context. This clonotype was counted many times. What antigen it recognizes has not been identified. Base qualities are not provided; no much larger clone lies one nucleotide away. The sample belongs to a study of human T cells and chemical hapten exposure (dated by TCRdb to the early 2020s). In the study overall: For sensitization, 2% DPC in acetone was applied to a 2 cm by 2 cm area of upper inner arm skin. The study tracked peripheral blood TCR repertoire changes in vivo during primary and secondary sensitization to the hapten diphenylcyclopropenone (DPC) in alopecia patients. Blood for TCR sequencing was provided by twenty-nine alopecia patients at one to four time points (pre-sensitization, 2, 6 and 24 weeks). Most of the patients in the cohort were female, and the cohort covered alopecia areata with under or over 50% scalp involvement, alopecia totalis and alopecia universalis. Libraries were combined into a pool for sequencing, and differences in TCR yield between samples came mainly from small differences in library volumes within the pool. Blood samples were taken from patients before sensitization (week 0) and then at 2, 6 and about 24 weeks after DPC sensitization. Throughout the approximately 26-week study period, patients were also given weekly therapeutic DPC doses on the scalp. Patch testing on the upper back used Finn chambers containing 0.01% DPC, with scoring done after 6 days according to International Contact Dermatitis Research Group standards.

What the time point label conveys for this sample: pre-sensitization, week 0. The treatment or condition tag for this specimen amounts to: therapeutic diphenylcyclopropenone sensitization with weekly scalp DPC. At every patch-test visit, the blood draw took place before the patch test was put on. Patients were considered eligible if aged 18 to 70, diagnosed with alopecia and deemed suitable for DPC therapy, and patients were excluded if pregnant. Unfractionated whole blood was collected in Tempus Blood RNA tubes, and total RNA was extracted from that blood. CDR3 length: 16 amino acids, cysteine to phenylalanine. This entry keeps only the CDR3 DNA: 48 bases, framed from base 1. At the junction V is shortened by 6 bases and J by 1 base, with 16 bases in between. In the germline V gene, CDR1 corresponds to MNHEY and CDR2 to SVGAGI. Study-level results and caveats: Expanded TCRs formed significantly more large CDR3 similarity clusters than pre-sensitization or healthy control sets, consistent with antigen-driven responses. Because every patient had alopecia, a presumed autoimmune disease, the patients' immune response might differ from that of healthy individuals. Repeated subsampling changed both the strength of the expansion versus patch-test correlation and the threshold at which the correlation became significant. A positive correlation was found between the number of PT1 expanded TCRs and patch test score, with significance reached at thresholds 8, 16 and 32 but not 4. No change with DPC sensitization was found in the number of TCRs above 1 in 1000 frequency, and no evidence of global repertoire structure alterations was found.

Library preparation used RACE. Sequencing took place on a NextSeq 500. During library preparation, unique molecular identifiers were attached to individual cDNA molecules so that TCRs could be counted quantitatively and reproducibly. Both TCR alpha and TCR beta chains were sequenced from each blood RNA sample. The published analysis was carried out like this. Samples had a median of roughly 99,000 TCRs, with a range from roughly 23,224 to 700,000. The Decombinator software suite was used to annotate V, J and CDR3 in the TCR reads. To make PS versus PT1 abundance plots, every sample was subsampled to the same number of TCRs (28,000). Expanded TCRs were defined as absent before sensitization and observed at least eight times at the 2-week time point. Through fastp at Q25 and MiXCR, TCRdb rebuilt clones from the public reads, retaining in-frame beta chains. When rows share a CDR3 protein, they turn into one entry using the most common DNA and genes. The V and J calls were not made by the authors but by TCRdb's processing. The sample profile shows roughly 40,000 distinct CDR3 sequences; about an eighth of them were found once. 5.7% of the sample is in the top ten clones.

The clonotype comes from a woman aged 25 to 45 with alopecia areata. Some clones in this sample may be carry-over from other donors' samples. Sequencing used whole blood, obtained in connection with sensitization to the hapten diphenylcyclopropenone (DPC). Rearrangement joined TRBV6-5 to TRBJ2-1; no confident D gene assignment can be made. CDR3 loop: CASSLTSDGSYNEQFF. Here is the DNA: TGTGCCAGCAGCCTCACCTCAGATGGGTCCTACAATGAGCAGTTCTTC.